The rows below give T cell receptor beta chains drawn from one sample of a study of vaccination and CD4 T cells after COVID-19. A single record per CDR3 protein comes from TCRdb applying MiXCR to the PCR reads. The top ten clones hold 9% to 14% of a sample with some 13,000 distinct CDR3 sequences, about 30% of them seen once. These TCRs' antigens remain unknown. The specimen was CD4+ T cells from blood, cultured in vitro. The source is a human donor who had recovered from COVID-19. The CDR3 runs from the conserved cysteine through the conserved F or W. A D gene is named only where the DNA matches it firmly. Clone size is shown for a subset of rows, as once, few, many or a class of expanded clone.

TRBV4-3	TRBJ2-4	-	-	CASSQFEGENIQYF	TGCGCCAGCAGCCAATTCGAGGGGGAAAACATTCAGTACTTC
TRBV27	TRBJ2-7	TRBD2	few	CATQRAGEAYEQYF	TGTGCCACACAGAGAGCGGGAGAGGCCTACGAGCAGTACTTC
TRBV4-2	TRBJ2-3	-	few	CASSTPTGGGATDTQYF	TGTGCCAGCAGCACCCCAACCGGCGGGGGCGCCACAGATACGCAGTATTTT
TRBV5-6	TRBJ2-3	-	once	CASSSLASSTDTQYF	TGTGCCAGCAGCTCCCTAGCGTCCAGCACAGATACGCAGTATTTT
TRBV20-1	TRBJ1-5	-	-	CSAHHPQGNIGQNQPQHF	TGCAGTGCACACCATCCCCAGGGAAATATAGGGCAAAATCAGCCCCAGCATTTT
TRBV30	TRBJ2-1	-	-	CAWSRGRTYNEQFF	TGTGCCTGGAGCAGAGGTCGAACCTACAATGAGCAGTTCTTC
TRBV7-2	TRBJ2-5	TRBD2	few	CASSLGALAGVIGLQETQYF	TGTGCCAGCAGCTTAGGGGCGCTAGCGGGAGTTATAGGGCTCCAAGAGACCCAGTACTTC
TRBV20-1	TRBJ2-5	-	few	CSARWPPRETQYF	TGCAGTGCTAGGTGGCCTCCAAGGGAGACCCAGTACTTC
TRBV2	TRBJ1-6	-	-	CASTGQLASPLHF	TGTGCCAGCACCGGACAGCTGGCGTCACCCCTCCACTTT
TRBV7-9	TRBJ2-2	-	few	CASSQGTGELFF	TGTGCCAGCAGCCAAGGCACCGGGGAGCTGTTTTTT
TRBV10-1	TRBJ2-4	TRBD2	-	CASSDGRDPRAKNIQYF	TGCGCCAGCAGTGATGGGAGGGACCCCCGGGCCAAAAACATTCAGTACTTC